The 7 T cell receptor beta chains given below trace back to one sample, sequenced in a study of a mutant IDH1 vaccine in newly diagnosed glioma. Regarding time point: week 23, last vaccination. Vaccinated patients received 300 ug of mutant IDH1 20-mer peptide per dose, with topical imiquimod. No antigen has been identified for these receptors. The repertoire was sequenced with immunoSEQ multiplex PCR; TCRdb's copy has only in-frame clones and lacks some. The table has tens of thousands of clones, over 70% seen once. The specimen comprised PBMCs, sampled from a glioma patient whose treatment included an IDH1 peptide vaccine. Receptor source: a man younger than 35 with glioma.

The rearrangement joins TRBV30 to TRBJ2-5, with D perhaps TRBD1 (6 bases). Per germline, CDR1 GTSNPN and CDR2 SVGIG (reference sequence). The CDR3 runs 15 residues. V dropped 0 bases and J dropped 5 bases, with 16 bases sitting between them. The CDR3 sequence is CAWSVRRGGLETQYF. The CDR3 nucleotides are TGTGCCTGGAGTGTACGCAGGGGCGGGTTGGAGACCCAGTACTTC.

The rearrangement links TRBV4-3 to TRBJ1-1; 10 bases are shared with TRBD1. The germline V gene encodes CDR1 LGHNA and CDR2 YSLEER. With V trimmed by 1 base and J by 1 base, 12 bases remained unmatched. The CDR3 length is 19 residues. CDR3: CASSQGTGTGVRWNTEAFF. The CDR3 nucleotides read TGCGCCAGCAGCCAAGGCACAGGGACAGGGGTCCGATGGAACACTGAAGCTTTCTTT.

This chain joins TRBV6-6 and TRBJ2-6; the match to TRBD1 covers 7 bases. There are 15 residues in the CDR3. CDR1 is MNHNY and CDR2 is SVGAGI in the germline V gene (reference sequence). V shed 5 bases, J shed 2 bases, and the junction held 3 bases outside the gene matches. The CDR3 nucleotides are TGTGCCAGCAGTGATGACAGGGCTGGGGCCAACGTCCTGACTTTC. Translating it yields CASSDDRAGANVLTF.

In this sample, this clone turned up a few times. The chain's CDR3 is CASSDPGQPYGYTF. The CDR3 coding sequence is TGTGCCAGCAGTGATCCGGGACAGCCATATGGCTACACCTTC. The V call is TRBV25-1, the J call TRBJ1-2, with 7 bases fitting TRBD1. The CDR3 extends over 14 amino acids. From germline, CDR1 is MGHDK and CDR2 SYGVNS. V dropped 3 bases and J dropped 5; count of bases not matched to a gene: 6.

This clone was picked up one time. This chain uses TRBV5-4 with TRBJ2-2; 8 bases map to TRBD2. Germline trimming cut 1 base from V and 3 bases from J; bases unmatched to any gene: 8. Per the germline V gene, CDR1 is SGHNT and CDR2 is YYREEE (reference sequence). The CDR3 is 17 residues long. Here the CDR3 reads CASSLLSLAGDTGELFF. The CDR3 nucleotides are TGTGCCAGCAGCTTGTTATCCCTAGCGGGCGACACCGGGGAGCTGTTTTTT.

This clone was detected only once. The J gene is TRBJ1-2, the V gene TRBV6-6; 9 bases map to TRBD1. Germline CDR1 MNHNY, CDR2 SVGAGI (reference sequence). Trimming took 10 bases from V and 8 from J; bases not matched to a gene: 11. CDR3 length equals 13 residues. CDR3 sequence reads: CATRDRESEGYTF. The DNA of the CDR3 is TGTGCCACCCGGGACAGGGAGTCGGAAGGCTACACCTTC.

The chain links TRBV9 to TRBJ2-7; 8 bases align to TRBD2. V was pared by 0 bases and J by 3 bases, with 5 bases of the junction left unmatched. Germline assignment: CDR1 SGDLS and CDR2 YYNGEE. This CDR3 is 15 amino acids long. Here the CDR3 DNA reads TGTGCCAGCAGCGTAGCTACTAGCGGTCTCTACGAGCAGTACTTC. Translated, it gives CASSVATSGLYEQYF.